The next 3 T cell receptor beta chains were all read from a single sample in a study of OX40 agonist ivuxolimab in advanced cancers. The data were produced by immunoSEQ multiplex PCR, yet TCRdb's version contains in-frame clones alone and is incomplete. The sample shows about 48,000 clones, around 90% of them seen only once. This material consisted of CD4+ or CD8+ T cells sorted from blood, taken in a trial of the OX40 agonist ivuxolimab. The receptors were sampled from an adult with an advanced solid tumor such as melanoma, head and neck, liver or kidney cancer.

The DNA for the CDR3 is TGCGCCAGCAGCCTCGGAAGAGGAGGGGAAACTGAAGCTTTCTTT. Its protein is CASSLGRGGETEAFF. This chain connects TRBV4-1 to TRBJ1-1, with D perhaps matching TRBD1 (5 bases). V lost 4 bases and J lost 5, with 17 bases in between. This CDR3 comprises 15 residues. Germline CDR1 and CDR2: MGHRA and YSYEKL.

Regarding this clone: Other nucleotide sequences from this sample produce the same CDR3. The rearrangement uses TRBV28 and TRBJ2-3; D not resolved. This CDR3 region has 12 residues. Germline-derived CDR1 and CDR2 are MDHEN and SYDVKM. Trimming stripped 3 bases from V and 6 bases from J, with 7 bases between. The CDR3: CASSFIGDTQYF. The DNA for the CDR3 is TGTGCCAGCAGTTTTATCGGGGATACGCAGTATTTT.

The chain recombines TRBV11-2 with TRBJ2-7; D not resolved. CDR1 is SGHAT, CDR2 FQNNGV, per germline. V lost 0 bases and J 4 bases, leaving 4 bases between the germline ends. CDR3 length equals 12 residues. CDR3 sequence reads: CASSLDRYEQYF. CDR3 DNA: TGTGCCAGCAGCTTAGATCGGTACGAGCAGTACTTC.